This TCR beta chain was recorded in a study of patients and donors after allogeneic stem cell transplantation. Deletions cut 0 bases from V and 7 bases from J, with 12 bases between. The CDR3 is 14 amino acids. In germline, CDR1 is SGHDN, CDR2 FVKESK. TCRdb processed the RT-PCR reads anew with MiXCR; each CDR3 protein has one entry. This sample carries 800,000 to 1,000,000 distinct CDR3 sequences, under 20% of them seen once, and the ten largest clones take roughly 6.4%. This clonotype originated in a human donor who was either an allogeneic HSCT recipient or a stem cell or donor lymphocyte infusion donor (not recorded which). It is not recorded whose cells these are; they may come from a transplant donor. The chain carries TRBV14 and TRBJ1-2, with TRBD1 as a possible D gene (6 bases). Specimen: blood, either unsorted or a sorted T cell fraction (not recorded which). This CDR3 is CASSQELRGLGYTF. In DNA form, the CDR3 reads TGTGCCAGCAGCCAAGAGCTTCGGGGGCTTGGCTACACCTTC.